This is a list of T cell receptor beta chains from one sample in a study of T cell responses to AZD1222 COVID-19 vaccine. TCRdb's copy holds only in-frame clones and misses some; the assay was immunoSEQ multiplex PCR. The data show 83,000 or so clones, around 87% seen once. The sequencing used peripheral blood, collected on day 0 of MenACWY control vaccination. The receptors here all came from an adult in good health. CDR3s include the opening cysteine and the closing phenylalanine or tryptophan. The order of the fields is CDR3 length, J gene, V gene, clone size, D gene, CDR3 protein, CDR3 DNA. The D gene is left open where the match is weak. Rows give clone size only sometimes, using once, few, many, or a class for an expanded clone.

length: 15; J: TRBJ1-1; V: TRBV6-6; size: NA; D: NA; CDR3: CASSYARGMNTEAFF; DNA: TGTGCCAGCAGTTACGCCCGGGGGATGAACACTGAAGCTTTCTTT
length: 15; J: TRBJ2-2; V: TRBV6-2/TRBV6-3; size: NA; D: NA; CDR3: CASTPNTLNTGELFF; DNA: TGTGCCAGCACCCCAAATACTCTAAACACCGGGGAGCTGTTTTTT
length: 13; J: TRBJ2-7; V: TRBV6-4; size: NA; D: NA; CDR3: CARPQPKGREQYF; DNA: TGTGCCAGGCCGCAGCCCAAAGGTCGGGAGCAGTACTTC
length: 14; J: TRBJ1-5; V: TRBV19; size: NA; D: NA; CDR3: CASNVPGINQPQHF; DNA: TGTGCCAGTAACGTCCCAGGGATCAATCAGCCCCAGCATTTT
length: 12; J: TRBJ1-6; V: TRBV28; size: NA; D: NA; CDR3: CASRGLNSPLHF; DNA: TGTGCCAGCAGGGGGCTTAATTCACCCCTCCACTTT
length: 13; J: TRBJ2-3; V: TRBV25-1; size: NA; D: NA; CDR3: CASSSGPGDTQYF; DNA: TGTGCCAGCAGTTCGGGCCCCGGCGATACGCAGTATTTT
length: 16; J: TRBJ1-2; V: TRBV7-2; size: NA; D: NA; CDR3: CASSLRTRQALYGYTF; DNA: TGTGCCAGCAGCTTAAGGACCCGACAGGCCCTCTATGGCTACACCTTC
length: 15; J: TRBJ2-1; V: TRBV28; size: NA; D: TRBD1; CDR3: CASSGRDRGLDEQFF; DNA: TGTGCCAGCAGCGGCCGGGACAGGGGTTTGGATGAGCAGTTCTTC
length: 16; J: TRBJ2-2; V: TRBV7-9; size: NA; D: TRBD1; CDR3: CASRVDRATNSGELFF; DNA: TGTGCCAGCAGGGTCGACAGGGCCACGAACTCCGGGGAGCTGTTTTTT
length: 13; J: TRBJ1-2; V: TRBV28; size: NA; D: NA; CDR3: CASSLRGAYGYTF; DNA: TGTGCCAGCAGTTTACGGGGGGCTTATGGCTACACCTTC
length: 13; J: TRBJ2-1; V: TRBV4-3; size: NA; D: NA; CDR3: CASSQDYYNEQFF; DNA: TGCGCCAGCAGCCAAGACTACTACAATGAGCAGTTCTTC
length: 13; J: TRBJ1-1; V: TRBV11-3; size: NA; D: NA; CDR3: CASSQGLFTEAFF; DNA: TGTGCCAGCAGCCAAGGACTGTTCACTGAAGCTTTCTTT
length: 14; J: TRBJ1-1; V: TRBV23-1; size: NA; D: NA; CDR3: CASSQLPRDTEAFF; DNA: TGCGCCAGCAGTCAGCTTCCCCGGGACACTGAAGCTTTCTTT
length: 15; J: TRBJ1-3; V: TRBV19; size: few; D: NA; CDR3: CASRPQATSGNTIYF; DNA: TGTGCCAGTAGACCACAGGCAACATCTGGAAACACCATATATTTT
length: 16; J: TRBJ1-4; V: TRBV7-7; size: NA; D: NA; CDR3: CASSHGNTGTNEKLFF; DNA: TGTGCCAGCAGCCACGGCAATACGGGAACTAATGAAAAACTGTTTTTT
length: 17; J: TRBJ1-4; V: TRBV19; size: NA; D: NA; CDR3: CASSFGSGVGTNEKLFF; DNA: TGTGCCAGTAGTTTCGGGTCGGGGGTCGGTACTAATGAAAAACTGTTTTTT
length: 15; J: TRBJ1-3; V: TRBV5-6; size: once; D: TRBD1; CDR3: CASSGQGEYGNTIYF; DNA: TGTGCCAGCAGCGGCCAGGGGGAGTACGGAAACACCATATATTTT
length: 14; J: TRBJ2-7; V: TRBV6-6; size: NA; D: TRBD1; CDR3: CASSYGQGPYEQYF; DNA: TGTGCCAGCAGTTATGGACAGGGCCCCTACGAGCAGTACTTC
length: 14; J: TRBJ1-6; V: TRBV6-1; size: NA; D: NA; CDR3: CASSEGLSTGTLHF; DNA: TGTGCCAGCAGTGAGGGGTTGAGTACAGGGACCCTCCACTTT
length: 15; J: TRBJ1-5; V: TRBV30; size: NA; D: NA; CDR3: CAWSVRSWGNQPQHF; DNA: TGTGCCTGGAGTGTACGGTCGTGGGGCAATCAGCCCCAGCATTTT
length: 12; J: TRBJ2-1; V: TRBV30; size: once; D: NA; CDR3: CAWSVGVGEQFF; DNA: TGTGCCTGGAGTGTAGGGGTTGGTGAGCAGTTCTTC
length: 15; J: TRBJ2-2; V: TRBV9; size: NA; D: NA; CDR3: CASSVGNGFTGELFF; DNA: TGTGCCAGCAGCGTAGGAAACGGGTTCACCGGGGAGCTGTTTTTT
length: 15; J: TRBJ2-7; V: TRBV23-1; size: NA; D: NA; CDR3: CASSHHFLISYEQYF; DNA: TGCGCCAGCAGTCACCACTTCCTTATTTCCTACGAGCAGTACTTC
length: 15; J: TRBJ1-2; V: TRBV6-4; size: NA; D: NA; CDR3: CASSEEQGRGYGYTF; DNA: TGTGCCAGCAGTGAGGAACAGGGTCGGGGCTATGGCTACACCTTC
length: 13; J: TRBJ2-7; V: TRBV7-9; size: few; D: NA; CDR3: CASSRRGSYEQYF; DNA: TGTGCCAGCAGCCGACGGGGGTCCTACGAGCAGTACTTC
length: 15; J: TRBJ2-7; V: TRBV6-1; size: NA; D: NA; CDR3: CASSEGPGLTYEQYF; DNA: TGTGCCAGCAGTGAGGGGCCAGGGCTTACCTACGAGCAGTACTTC
length: 14; J: TRBJ1-4; V: TRBV6-4; size: NA; D: NA; CDR3: CASSEDWGNEKLFF; DNA: TGTGCCAGCAGTGAAGACTGGGGGAACGAAAAACTGTTTTTT